The 13 T cell receptor beta chains presented below share a single source sample, sequenced in a study of shared clonotypes between healthy human individuals. Measured with immunoSEQ multiplex PCR; TCRdb has only the in-frame clones, and not every one. The sample shows 2,500,000 or so clones, approximately 90% of them seen only once. Sequenced material: naive CD4+ T cells sorted from blood. Subset described: CD45RA+ positively selected. Receptor source: a man younger than 35 in good health.

The J gene is TRBJ2-1, the V gene TRBV19; 7 bases map to TRBD2. The CDR3 runs to 14 residues. CDR1 is LNHDA and CDR2 is SQIVND in the germline V gene (reference sequence). V shed 3 bases, J shed 9 bases, and the junction held 8 bases outside the gene matches. The CDR3 DNA reads TGTGCCAGTAGTATCGCGAGTACGGGGGGTGAGCAGTTCTTC. Amino acid sequence: CASSIASTGGEQFF.

This clone occurred once. The V and J genes are TRBV4-1 and TRBJ2-7; TRBD2 matches 8 bases. J lost 7 bases, V lost 1 base, and 21 bases had no gene match. Germline V CDR1 and CDR2: MGHRA, YSYEKL. The CDR3 extends over 19 amino acids. Here the CDR3 DNA reads TGCGCCAGCAGCCAAGGGGGGACTAGGACCCTTCTCCTCCCTGGGGAGCAGTACTTC. Encoded protein: CASSQGGTRTLLLPGEQYF.

The chain has TRBV10-3 and TRBJ2-2; the match to TRBD2 covers 9 bases. CDR3 length: 13 amino acids. Unmatched junction bases numbered 4, after V lost 8 bases and J lost 6 bases. In germline, CDR1 is ENHRY, CDR2 SYGVKD. The CDR3 reads CAIGSGGPGELFF. The CDR3 DNA is TGTGCCATCGGGAGCGGGGGGCCCGGGGAGCTGTTTTTT.

The genes are TRBV19 and TRBJ1-1; 8 nucleotides align to TRBD1. The V segment lost 7 bases and the J segment 1 base; nucleotides outside the gene matches: 14. The CDR3 length is 17 residues. CDR1 LNHDA and CDR2 SQIVND come from the germline V gene (reference sequence). The CDR3 region is CASTLRPQGAKNTEAFF. CDR3 DNA: TGTGCCAGTACCCTAAGGCCCCAGGGGGCGAAGAACACTGAAGCTTTCTTT.

The table lists this clone with a few counts. The identical CDR3 is also encoded by other nucleotide sequences in the sample. V and J are TRBV2 and TRBJ1-6; D is unclear. Germline CDR1 and CDR2: SNHLY and FYNNEI. This CDR3 comprises 13 residues. Trimming took off 6 bases at V and 6 bases at J, with 9 bases between the two ends. This chain's CDR3 is CASSTEGNSPLHF. CDR3 in DNA: TGTGCCAGCAGCACCGAGGGTAATTCACCCCTCCACTTT.

The J gene is TRBJ2-1, the V gene TRBV5-4, with no clear D. The CDR3 contains 13 residues. Trimming pared 4 bases from V and 10 bases from J, leaving 15 bases between. The germline gives CDR1 SGHNT, CDR2 YYREEE (reference sequence). The CDR3: CASSLTASREQFF. CDR3 nucleotides: TGTGCCAGCAGCCTGACTGCTTCGAGGGAGCAGTTCTTC. Using reference TRBV5-4 and TRBJ2-1 for the parts outside the CDR3, the full variable domain is ETGVTQSPTHLIKTRGQQVTLRCSSQSGHNTVSWYQQALGQGPQFIFQYYREEENGRGNFPPRFSGLQFPNYSSELNVNALELDDSALYLCASSLTASREQFFGPGTRLTVL.

Here the CDR3 DNA reads TGTGCCAGCAGCTTATCCGGGACCCGCAGGTCCGGGGAGCTGTTTTTT. It codes for CASSLSGTRRSGELFF. This chain uses TRBV7-9 with TRBJ2-2; D may match TRBD1 or TRBD2 (5 bases each). Germline-derived CDR1 and CDR2 are SEHNR and FQNEAQ (reference sequence). Trimming took off 2 bases at V and 6 bases at J, with 16 bases between the two ends. This CDR3 contains 16 residues.

The chain uses TRBV19 and TRBJ2-3; 12 positions match TRBD1. Germline values: CDR1 LNHDA, CDR2 SQIVND (reference sequence). This CDR3 has 15 residues. With 5 bases clipped from V and 6 bases from J, the junction kept 6 bases outside the gene matches. CDR3 sequence: CASSRDRGPVDTQYF. CDR3 bases: TGTGCCAGTAGTCGGGACAGGGGGCCTGTGGATACGCAGTATTTT.

The V gene is TRBV2, the J gene TRBJ2-2; maybe TRBD1 (5 bases). V shed 3 bases and J shed 0 bases, with 17 bases lying between them. The germline V gene encodes CDR1 SNHLY and CDR2 FYNNEI. The CDR3 loop spans 18 amino acids. The CDR3 spells CASSDIAGKSANTGELFF. The CDR3 DNA is TGTGCCAGCAGTGATATCGCAGGGAAGAGCGCGAACACCGGGGAGCTGTTTTTT.

The chain is built from TRBV2 and TRBJ1-5, with D possibly matching TRBD1 (6 bases). The CDR3 length is 14 residues. Looked up from germline, CDR1 is SNHLY and CDR2 is FYNNEI. V was trimmed by 6 bases and J by 2 bases, leaving 11 bases between them. The CDR3: CASRTRGGNQPQHF. CDR3 bases: TGTGCCAGCAGAACCAGGGGTGGCAATCAGCCCCAGCATTTT.

This chain joins TRBV6-6 and TRBJ1-2; perhaps TRBD1 as D (5 bases). The CDR3 length is 15 residues. Trimming took off 0 bases at V and 8 bases at J, with 16 bases between the two ends. CDR1 is MNHNY, CDR2 SVGAGI, per germline (reference sequence). The DNA of the CDR3 is TGTGCCAGCAGTTACTCTTCTACGGGGGGGAGCGGCTACACCTTC. Amino acid sequence: CASSYSSTGGSGYTF.

This chain uses TRBV9 with TRBJ2-5, with D perhaps given as TRBD1 or TRBD2 (5 bases each). Germline V gene sequence: CDR1 SGDLS, CDR2 YYNGEE. The V end was cut by 4 bases, the J end by 0 bases, with 10 bases between. This CDR3 region has 14 residues. The CDR3 sequence: CASSQGAYQETQYF. The CDR3 DNA is TGTGCCAGCAGCCAGGGAGCCTACCAAGAGACCCAGTACTTC.

J is TRBJ1-4 and V is TRBV9; D may be TRBD1 (5 bases). This CDR3 comprises 16 residues. Trimming removed 0 bases from V and 7 bases from J, with 16 bases in between. Germline V lookup: CDR1 SGDLS, CDR2 YYNGEE. CDR3 sequence: CASSVDGQGVVEKLFF. The CDR3 DNA reads TGTGCCAGCAGCGTAGACGGCCAGGGAGTGGTTGAAAAACTGTTTTTT.